The rows below give T cell receptor beta chains drawn from one sample of a study of T cell responses to AZD1222 COVID-19 vaccine. Profiled with immunoSEQ multiplex PCR; TCRdb holds only in-frame clones, not every one. The repertoire holds approximately 140,000 clones, with under 95% as singletons. The sample was peripheral blood, taken on day 0 of AZD1222 vaccination. Receptor source: an adult in good health. Each CDR3 is given with its conserved first and last residue. The order of the fields is D gene, V gene, J gene, clone size, CDR3 protein, CDR3 DNA. D genes are given only for firm matches. Expanded clones are given a class, and other clones once, few, many or no size at all.

>NA|TRBV9|TRBJ1-4|NA
CASSVSGGNEKLFF
TGTGCCAGCAGCGTATCTGGAGGTAATGAAAAACTGTTTTTT
>NA|TRBV4-1|TRBJ1-4|NA
CASSQAGQLFF
TGCGCCAGCAGCCAAGCAGGGCAACTGTTTTTT
>NA|TRBV19|TRBJ2-7|NA
CASSIAAASLYEQYF
TGTGCCAGTAGTATCGCGGCCGCCTCCCTCTACGAGCAGTACTTC
>NA|TRBV25-1|TRBJ1-2|NA
CASSEGGAKVYGYTF
TGTGCCAGCAGTGAGGGGGGGGCAAAGGTCTATGGCTACACCTTC
>NA|TRBV3-1/TRBV3-2|TRBJ1-2|NA
CASSPSQRARDGYTF
TGTGCCAGCAGCCCCTCGCAAAGGGCTCGGGATGGCTACACCTTC
>NA|TRBV5-5|TRBJ2-7|once
CASSLATAYEQYF
TGTGCCAGCAGCCTAGCAACAGCCTACGAGCAGTACTTC
>NA|TRBV9|TRBJ2-7|once
CASSVGGALSYEQYF
TGTGCCAGCAGCGTAGGGGGGGCCCTGTCCTACGAGCAGTACTTC
>NA|TRBV25-1|TRBJ2-1|NA
CASSMGSFDSYNEQFF
TGTGCCAGCAGTATGGGGAGTTTCGACTCCTACAATGAGCAGTTCTTC
>NA|TRBV12-5|TRBJ1-1|NA
CASGLDSLQTREAFF
TGTGCTAGTGGTTTGGACTCCTTACAGACCAGGGAAGCTTTCTTT
>NA|TRBV28|TRBJ2-3|NA
CASSLSGDTQYF
TGTGCCAGCAGTTTATCAGGGGATACGCAGTATTTT
>NA|TRBV7-9|TRBJ2-1|once
CASSPMGARDNEQFF
TGTGCCAGCAGCCCCATGGGAGCTCGGGACAATGAGCAGTTCTTC
>NA|TRBV7-9|TRBJ1-4|NA
CASSSYSKGTTNEKLFF
TGTGCCAGCAGCTCCTATTCGAAGGGCACAACTAATGAAAAACTGTTTTTT